This T cell receptor beta chain emerged from a study of T cell responses to AZD1222 COVID-19 vaccine. General study findings and limits: Vaccine-associated CD4 TCRs ranged over spike, dominating at 160-218 and 743-854. Rises in breadth and depth of Spike-specific TCRs came after two AZD1222 doses. White British people made up most donors, females outnumbered males, and clonal diversity was possibly underestimated. Baseline seropositives among AZD1222 recipients totaled only five to seven.

Libraries were prepared by immunoSEQ multiplex PCR; TCRdb keeps only in-frame clonotypes and omits some of them. The sample consists of 150,000 to 200,000 clones, 85% to 95% of them appearing once. A word on this clone: Its antigen is unidentified.

V was trimmed by 4 bases and J by 0 bases, leaving 15 bases between them. The CDR3 extends over 16 amino acids. The germline V gene has CDR1 MNHNS and CDR2 SASEGT. The clonotype originates from an adult who received the MenACWY meningococcal vaccine as a control. This chain joins TRBV6-1 and TRBJ1-2; D remains unclear. The starting material was peripheral blood, obtained 28 days after the second dose of the MenACWY control vaccine. Here the CDR3 DNA reads TGTGCCAGCAGTGTTGCGGCCCAGATCTCTAACTATGGCTACACCTTC. This translates into CASSVAAQISNYGYTF.